This T cell receptor (beta chain) was sequenced during a study of PD-1 blockade in mismatch repair-deficient tumors. Study summary: Enrolled about 2013-2017, patients had progressing, pretreated mismatch repair-deficient cancers of 12 to 13 types.

About this clone itself: What it recognizes is unknown.

Measured with immunoSEQ multiplex PCR; TCRdb has only the in-frame clones, and not every one. Here the sample spans approximately 100,000 clones, approximately 83% being singletons. This CDR3 has 14 residues. Trimming at V came to 5 bases and at J to 2 bases, leaving 5 bases not matched to a gene. Germline CDR1 LGHNA, CDR2 YSLEER. Regarding the study as a whole: After pembrolizumab, tumor-resident clones rose rapidly, then generally contracted before radiologic responses.

Every patient had mismatch repair deficiency by PCR or immunohistochemistry. TCRs were sequenced from a few patients responding to pembrolizumab. This chain links TRBV4-3 with TRBJ2-7, with 8 nucleotides matching TRBD1. The material sequenced was peripheral blood, taken less than 37 weeks after starting pembrolizumab. The source of this sequence is an adult with mismatch repair-deficient cancer. The DNA for the CDR3 is TGCGCCAGCAGCTCCCGGACAGGGCCCTACGAGCAGTACTTC. This translates into CASSSRTGPYEQYF.